This TCR beta chain is from a study of T cell responses to AZD1222 COVID-19 vaccine. Sequenced by immunoSEQ multiplex PCR; TCRdb stores in-frame clones only, minus some. The sample yields over 95,000 clones, more than 70% seen once. General observations from the study: With two AZD1222 doses given, Spike-specific TCR breadth and depth both rose. Spike as a whole was targeted by vaccine-associated CD4 TCRs, dominant at 160-218 and 743-854. Possibly, clonal diversity was underestimated; donors were largely white British and included more females.

Germline V gene lookup returns CDR1 LGHNA and CDR2 YSLEER. Trimming removed 0 bases at V and 5 bases at J, with 11 bases between. This CDR3 comprises 16 residues. Regarding this clone: Its target is not known.

The V and J genes are TRBV4-3 and TRBJ1-6; tentatively, D is TRBD1 (6 bases). The material sequenced was peripheral blood, taken 28 days after the second AZD1222 dose. The sequence was obtained from an adult who received the AZD1222 COVID-19 vaccine. CDR3 DNA sequence: TGCGCCAGCAGCCAAGATCGGGGGGCGAATAATTCACCCCTCCACTTT. This translates into CASSQDRGANNSPLHF.